This TCR beta chain stems from a study of beta chain features in type 1 diabetes (dated by TCRdb to 2016 to 2019). Turning to the overall study: Mean age, gender distribution, total cell number and subset yield did not differ between patients and healthy donors. A total of 100 million to 140 million sorted cells were examined across all samples, and the number of cells per subset was strongly correlated with RNA yield. Whereas all 28 donors provided naive and central memory subsets, regulatory and stem cell-like memory subsets were isolated from just 8 patients and about 8 healthy donors. The study compared TCRB repertoires of sorted circulating CD4+ T cell subsets between recently diagnosed type 1 diabetes patients and matched healthy donors. General findings and caveats noted by the study authors: Because cDNA was sequenced instead of genomic DNA, activated cells with high expression could be over-represented, although the groups did not differ in activation or CD3 levels. Because small numbers of individuals were included in the HLA sub-analyses, any influence of HLA type on TCRB rearrangement was left unresolved. Naive, central memory and regulatory TCRB repertoires appeared to be more similar among patients than among healthy donors. At VDJ recombination sites, patients with type 1 diabetes made fewer insertions and deleted more nucleotides, a pattern implying thymic rearrangement abnormalities. Shorter templates might have been favored by PCR, but patient and control samples were amplified and corrected together, so both groups would have been affected equally by any skew. A moderate but significant shortening of TCRB CDR3 length was observed in type 1 diabetes patients in all four CD4+ subsets.

Each donor gave one peripheral blood draw, roughly 120 mL on average, collected into heparinised tubes. A BD FACSAria II and a panel including CD45RO, CCR7, CD25, CD127, CD95 and CD27 were used to sort naive, central memory, regulatory and stem cell-like memory CD4+ T cells. A purity above 98% was achieved for all sorted populations. Right away, PBMCs were isolated by Lymphoprep density gradient centrifugation and were stained directly, with no culture step. To minimize batch effects, samples were stained and sorted in pairs, one healthy donor with one patient per experiment. Including the terminal cysteine and phenylalanine, the CDR3 comprises 14 residues. Left in the record is the CDR3 DNA by itself, 42 bases read in frame from the first base. The germline V gene specifies SQVTM as CDR1 and ANQGSEA as CDR2. Relative to germline, V is missing 5 bases and J is missing 1 base, with 4 bases of the junction outside any gene match.

All of the isolated RNA was reverse transcribed with the High Capacity cDNA Reverse Transcription Kit, so expressed TCRB transcripts were sequenced. Deep immunoSEQ sequencing was applied to naive, central memory and regulatory T cell samples, giving an average of around 4 million total reads per sample. Sorted cells were lysed in RLT buffer and RNA was extracted with DNase-treated RNeasy Micro or Mini kits, depending on cell number. Each cell subset was processed on its own to prevent cross-contamination, while patient and healthy donor samples were processed together. TCRB sequences were amplified from cDNA with the immunoSEQ multiplex PCR, producing 87-bp fragments spanning the CDR3 region. Sequencing of the amplicons was performed on the Illumina HiSeq platform. As for how the authors treated the data: PCR bias was corrected computationally using synthetic template baselines, and reads within Hamming distance 2 were collapsed, with unmergeable singletons discarded. Reads were aligned to IMGT to assign V, D and J genes, CDR3 length, and insertions or deletions at six rearrangement sites. Clonotype counts were normalized to sorted cell number within each subset before computing true diversity and Gini coefficients with the tcR R package. Repertoire sharing was quantified using the overlap coefficient calculated on TCRB nucleotide sequences. As a proxy for the pre-selection repertoire, out-of-frame TCRB sequences from naive cells were analyzed. TCRdb took this table from immuneACCESS and kept in-frame rearrangements with V and J called. Such tables lack part of the clones; where checked against another copy, unresolved V genes explain under half of the gap, and the rest is unexplained. V and J calls and clone size are copied from that table; D and trimming were computed from the DNA. The sample data list 630,000 or so clones, and 11% to 15% of these were observed just once. 0.035% to 0.045% of the sample is held by the ten biggest clonotypes.

Only a few counts were recorded for this clone. No antigen is known for it. No base quality values were provided; no much bigger clone lies one nucleotide off. Here the chain combines TRBV29-1 and TRBJ2-3; TRBD1 matches 9 bases in the middle. The source is a man aged 18 to 35 with type 1 diabetes. The sample comprised naive CD4+ T cells from blood. In the paper's terms, the cell subset or site label means: true naive CD4+ T cells. The nucleotides read TGCAGCGTTTCGAGGACAGGGGGCACAGATACGCAGTATTTT. Translated, it gives CSVSRTGGTDTQYF.